This T cell receptor (beta chain) was identified in a study of Graves' ophthalmopathy and Graves' hyperthyroidism. At the level of the study: Peripheral blood (taken before any treatment) was collected at initial diagnosis. Study-wide results and caveats: The 13-signature model separated ophthalmopathy from stable hyperthyroidism at roughly 90% sensitivity and around 80% specificity.

Per germline, CDR1 MNHNS and CDR2 SASEGT. The CDR3 is made up of 14 amino acids. Trimming shortened V by 6 bases and J by 0 bases, and 9 bases separated the two germline ends. Amplification of the TCR beta CDR3 regions used RNA transcripts (as template). RT-PCR with HTBI primers came first, then second-round multiplex PCR. TCRdb processed the multiplex PCR reads anew with MiXCR; each CDR3 protein has one entry. The sample yields approximately 160,000 distinct CDR3 sequences, just under 40% seen once. This clonotype was counted at least ten times. Its antigen is still unknown. Sequenced sample: peripheral blood. The TCR was taken from a man aged 25 to 45 with Graves' ophthalmopathy. The rearrangement joins TRBV6-1 to TRBJ1-3; the D gene is possibly TRBD1 (5 bases). CDR3 nucleotides: TGTGCCAGCAGGAGCGGGACCTCTGGAAACACCATATATTTT. As protein: CASRSGTSGNTIYF.